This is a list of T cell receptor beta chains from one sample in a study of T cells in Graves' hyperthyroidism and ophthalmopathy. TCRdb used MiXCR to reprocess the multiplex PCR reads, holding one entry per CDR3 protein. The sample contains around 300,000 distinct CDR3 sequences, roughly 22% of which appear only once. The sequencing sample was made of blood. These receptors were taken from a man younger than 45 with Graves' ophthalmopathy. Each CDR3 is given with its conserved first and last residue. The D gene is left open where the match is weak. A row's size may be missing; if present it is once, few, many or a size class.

CASGLSRGFSPLHF,TGTGCCAGCGGACTTTCAAGGGGGTTTTCACCCCTCCACTTT,14,TRBV28,TRBJ1-6,-,-
CASTRLAGGVDTQYF,TGTGCCAGCACAAGACTAGCGGGAGGGGTAGATACGCAGTATTTT,15,TRBV6-2/TRBV6-3,TRBJ2-3,TRBD2,-
CSARQGGNQPQHF,TGCAGCGCTCGACAGGGGGGCAATCAGCCCCAGCATTTT,13,TRBV29-1,TRBJ1-5,TRBD1,few
CASLPPGGSGTEAFF,TGTGCCAGCCTCCCGCCGGGGGGCTCGGGAACTGAAGCTTTCTTT,15,TRBV6-1,TRBJ1-1,-,-
CASSYSWTSGGPNEQFF,TGTGCCAGCAGTTACTCCTGGACTAGCGGGGGGCCCAATGAGCAGTTCTTC,17,TRBV6-6,TRBJ2-1,TRBD2,many
CASSVGSYYEQYF,TGTGCCAGCAGCGTAGGCTCTTACTACGAGCAGTACTTC,13,TRBV9,TRBJ2-7,-,-
CASRMGGEQFF,TGTGCCAGCAGGATGGGAGGGGAGCAGTTCTTC,11,TRBV6-1,TRBJ2-1,TRBD2,-
CASSLHARGGYGYTF,TGTGCCAGCAGCTTGCATGCTAGGGGGGGGTATGGCTACACCTTC,15,TRBV7-2,TRBJ1-2,-,-
CASSAGVGNEQFF,TGTGCCAGCAGCGCGGGAGTGGGCAATGAGCAGTTCTTC,13,TRBV2,TRBJ2-1,TRBD2,many
CASSAGTSMYNEQFF,TGTGCCAGCAGCGCCGGGACTAGTATGTACAATGAGCAGTTCTTC,15,TRBV3-1,TRBJ2-1,TRBD2,-
CASSLGSGRDYGYTF,TGTGCCAGCAGCCTTGGGTCAGGGCGCGACTATGGCTACACCTTC,15,TRBV7-9,TRBJ1-2,-,few
CASSLALGATGELFF,TGCGCCAGCAGCTTGGCCCTCGGGGCCACCGGGGAGCTGTTTTTT,15,TRBV5-1,TRBJ2-2,-,-
CASSEQGGNSYNEQFF,TGTGCCAGCAGTGAACAGGGAGGGAACTCCTACAATGAGCAGTTCTTC,16,TRBV2,TRBJ2-1,TRBD2,many
CANLTDTQYF,TGTGCCAACCTGACAGATACGCAGTATTTT,10,TRBV7-3,TRBJ2-3,-,-
CARGGSTDTQYF,TGTGCTCGGGGCGGTAGCACAGATACGCAGTATTTT,12,TRBV30,TRBJ2-3,-,many
CASSLSGFYEQYF,TGTGCCAGCAGTTTATCGGGGTTCTACGAGCAGTACTTC,13,TRBV12-3/TRBV12-4,TRBJ2-7,-,few
CASSFYVSGEQYF,TGTGCCAGCAGCTTTTATGTTTCGGGGGAGCAGTACTTC,13,TRBV11-2,TRBJ2-7,-,many
CASSSPTGGNRQEAFF,TGTGCCAGCAGTTCCCCGACAGGGGGAAACCGACAGGAAGCTTTCTTT,16,TRBV28,TRBJ1-1,TRBD1,-
CASSYPGLAGGQETQYF,TGTGCCAGCAGCTATCCGGGACTAGCGGGAGGGCAAGAGACCCAGTACTTC,17,TRBV7-9,TRBJ2-5,TRBD2,many
CASSRQGGGDTQYF,TGCGCCAGCAGCAGACAGGGAGGGGGAGATACGCAGTATTTT,14,TRBV5-1,TRBJ2-3,-,-
CASSLFRFLDSQNLDEQFF,TGCGCCAGCAGCTTGTTTCGTTTTCTGGACTCCCAGAATTTAGATGAGCAGTTCTTC,19,TRBV5-1,TRBJ2-1,-,many
CASSPRLAGAGSTDTQYF,TGTGCCAGCAGTCCGAGACTAGCGGGAGCGGGAAGCACAGATACGCAGTATTTT,18,TRBV12-3/TRBV12-4,TRBJ2-3,TRBD2,few
CASSQETSGSGEQFF,TGTGCCAGCAGCCAAGAGACTAGCGGGAGTGGTGAGCAGTTCTTC,15,TRBV3-1,TRBJ2-1,TRBD2,many
CASTPKGSGGELFF,TGTGCCAGCACCCCGAAGGGATCTGGCGGGGAGCTGTTTTTT,14,TRBV12-3/TRBV12-4,TRBJ2-2,-,-
CASMMLGGAPQRGADTQYF,TGTGCCAGCATGATGTTGGGCGGAGCCCCCCAGCGGGGAGCAGATACGCAGTATTTT,19,TRBV6-2/TRBV6-3,TRBJ2-3,TRBD2,once
CASSLDAGGGEQYF,TGCGCCAGCAGCTTGGACGCGGGAGGGGGCGAGCAGTACTTC,14,TRBV5-1,TRBJ2-7,TRBD2,-
CASSYSGGNAKNIQYF,TGTGCCAGCAGTTACTCAGGGGGCAACGCCAAAAACATTCAGTACTTC,16,TRBV6-2/TRBV6-3,TRBJ2-4,TRBD1,-
CASSSGWPNEQFF,TGTGCCAGCAGCTCGGGGTGGCCCAATGAGCAGTTCTTC,13,TRBV5-6,TRBJ2-1,-,many
CATSDRDRGPGELFF,TGTGCCACCAGTGACCGAGACAGGGGCCCCGGGGAGCTGTTTTTT,15,TRBV24-1,TRBJ2-2,TRBD1,few
CASIRATGNEQFF,TGTGCCAGCATTAGGGCGACCGGGAATGAGCAGTTCTTC,13,TRBV2,TRBJ2-1,-,many
CASSFGTSLYEQYF,TGTGCCAGTAGTTTCGGGACTTCACTCTACGAGCAGTACTTC,14,TRBV19,TRBJ2-7,-,-
CASSSLDRGLSYNEQFF,TGTGCCAGCAGTTCCCTGGACAGGGGGCTATCCTACAATGAGCAGTTCTTC,17,TRBV27,TRBJ2-1,TRBD1,-
CASSLGDIRYEQYF,TGTGCCAGCAGTTTAGGGGATATACGTTACGAGCAGTACTTC,14,TRBV28,TRBJ2-7,-,many
CASSTTGSEQYF,TGTGCCAGCAGCACGACAGGGTCCGAGCAGTACTTC,12,TRBV6-1,TRBJ2-7,TRBD1,few
CASSVRTSGRAGAREQFF,TGTGCCAGCAGCGTAAGGACTAGCGGGAGGGCCGGGGCGCGTGAGCAGTTCTTC,18,TRBV9,TRBJ2-1,TRBD2,-
CASSLIGGSVIRYEQYF,TGTGCCAGCAGTTTAATAGGCGGGAGTGTTATTCGGTACGAGCAGTACTTC,17,TRBV9,TRBJ2-7,TRBD2,-
CASSSKLQGARYNEQFF,TGTGCCAGCAGCTCCAAGCTACAGGGGGCGCGTTACAATGAGCAGTTCTTC,17,TRBV7-6,TRBJ2-1,TRBD1,-
CASSYFGGSANTGELFF,TGTGCCAGCAGTTACTTCGGGGGCAGCGCGAACACCGGGGAGCTGTTTTTT,17,TRBV6-2/TRBV6-3,TRBJ2-2,-,-
CASSYFQYGTTASIKQFF,TGTGCCAGCAGTTACTTCCAATACGGGACAACGGCGTCCATTAAGCAGTTCTTC,18,TRBV6-2/TRBV6-3,TRBJ2-1,-,few
CASSDGLTNTGELFF,TGTGCCAGCAGCGATGGACTTACGAACACCGGGGAGCTGTTTTTT,15,TRBV9,TRBJ2-2,-,many
CASSEASPGELFF,TGTGCCAGCAGTGAAGCTAGTCCCGGGGAGCTGTTTTTT,13,TRBV2,TRBJ2-2,-,many
CASRGPLLNTEAFF,TGCGCCTCGCGGGGGCCCTTGCTGAACACTGAAGCTTTCTTT,14,TRBV4-1,TRBJ1-1,-,many
CASSLFSGRNTGELFF,TGTGCCAGCAGTTTATTTAGCGGGCGGAACACCGGGGAGCTGTTTTTT,16,TRBV28,TRBJ2-2,TRBD2,many
CASSPYLAGARDQPQHF,TGTGCCAGCAGCCCATATCTGGCGGGGGCGAGAGATCAGCCCCAGCATTTT,17,TRBV27,TRBJ1-5,-,few
CASSYGRPRTGELFF,TGTGCCAGCAGCTACGGACGTCCGAGGACCGGGGAGCTGTTTTTT,15,TRBV11-2,TRBJ2-2,-,few
CASSMGGLAGGKSYEQYF,TGTGCCAGCAGTATGGGAGGACTAGCGGGAGGGAAGAGCTACGAGCAGTACTTC,18,TRBV28,TRBJ2-7,TRBD2,many
CASSSQGEDTEAFF,TGTGCCAGCAGCTCCCAGGGGGAAGACACTGAAGCTTTCTTT,14,TRBV11-2,TRBJ1-1,TRBD1,once